The 3 T cell receptor beta chains in this list originate from one sample, sequenced in a study of PD-L1 blockade in urothelial cancer. This table comes from immunoSEQ multiplex PCR, and its TCRdb copy is limited to in-frame clones, with some not included. Here the sample spans tens of thousands of clones, roughly 77% being singletons. This specimen was PBMCs, taken around atezolizumab (anti-PD-L1) treatment. Receptor source: a man aged 70-80 years with urothelial cancer.

The J gene is TRBJ2-2, the V gene TRBV5-6; D remains unclear. The germline CDR1 and CDR2 sequences are SGHDT and YYEEEE. The V end lost 0 bases, the J end lost 5 bases, and 8 bases lay between the germline ends. The CDR3 sequence is 14 residues long. The CDR3 region is CASSLGLWTGELFF. CDR3 DNA sequence: TGTGCCAGCAGCTTGGGACTCTGGACCGGGGAGCTGTTTTTT.

This chain links TRBV27 with TRBJ2-1, with 11 bases that match TRBD2. This CDR3 contains 20 residues. Per germline, CDR1 MNHEY and CDR2 SMNVEV (reference sequence). V shed 1 base and J 6 bases; nucleotides not matched to a gene: 17. CDR3 amino acids: CASSLFTRFDLSGRGNEQFF. DNA for the CDR3: TGTGCCAGCAGTTTATTCACAAGGTTTGATCTTAGCGGGAGGGGCAATGAGCAGTTCTTC.

This rearrangement joins TRBV7-8 to TRBJ2-2; D is unclear. Trimming removed 5 bases from V and 5 bases from J, with 9 bases in between. Per germline, CDR1 SGHVS and CDR2 FQNEAQ. The CDR3 runs 13 residues. CDR3 DNA: TGTGCCAGCAGCATCCTCGGGACCGGGGAGCTGTTTTTT. It translates to CASSILGTGELFF.